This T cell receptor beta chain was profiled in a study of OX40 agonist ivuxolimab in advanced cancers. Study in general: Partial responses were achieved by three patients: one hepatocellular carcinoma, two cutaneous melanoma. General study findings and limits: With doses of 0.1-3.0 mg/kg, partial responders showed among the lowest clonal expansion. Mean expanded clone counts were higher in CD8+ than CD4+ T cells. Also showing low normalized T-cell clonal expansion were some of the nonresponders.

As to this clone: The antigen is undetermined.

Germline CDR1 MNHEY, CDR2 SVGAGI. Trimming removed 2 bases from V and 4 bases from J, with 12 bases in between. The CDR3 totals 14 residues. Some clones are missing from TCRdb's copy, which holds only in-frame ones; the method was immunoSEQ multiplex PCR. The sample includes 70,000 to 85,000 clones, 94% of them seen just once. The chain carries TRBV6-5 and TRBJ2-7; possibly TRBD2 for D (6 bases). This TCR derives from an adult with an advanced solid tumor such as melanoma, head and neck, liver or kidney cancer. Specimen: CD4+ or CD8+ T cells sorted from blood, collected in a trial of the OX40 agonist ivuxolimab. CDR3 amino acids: CASSYPASGYEQYF. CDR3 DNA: TGTGCCAGCAGTTACCCGGCGAGCGGGTACGAGCAGTACTTC.